This note documents a single T cell receptor (beta chain) sequence. The antigen is not known. This CDR3 contains 13 residues. Trimming removed 3 bases from V and 4 bases from J, with 7 bases in between. Germline CDR1 reads SGHAT; CDR2 reads FQDESV (reference sequence). The PCR made use of 60 Vbeta and 13 Jbeta primers. Sequencing used immunoSEQ multiplex PCR; TCRdb keeps in-frame clones, though not all of them. The table shows around 140,000 clones, with about three quarters occurring only once. The entry originates in a study of cytomegalovirus exposure and HLA in healthy donors. Notes on the study in general: As a later analysis showed, several of the most significant clusters appeared to be linked to common viral pathogens.

The sample taken for sequencing was PBMCs. The chain employs TRBV11-1 and TRBJ2-1; D not certain. The sequence derives from a man aged 50 to 59 in good health and CMV-seropositive. CDR3 sequence: CASSLGRYNEQFF. The CDR3, as DNA: TGTGCCAGCAGCTTGGGCAGGTACAATGAGCAGTTCTTC.